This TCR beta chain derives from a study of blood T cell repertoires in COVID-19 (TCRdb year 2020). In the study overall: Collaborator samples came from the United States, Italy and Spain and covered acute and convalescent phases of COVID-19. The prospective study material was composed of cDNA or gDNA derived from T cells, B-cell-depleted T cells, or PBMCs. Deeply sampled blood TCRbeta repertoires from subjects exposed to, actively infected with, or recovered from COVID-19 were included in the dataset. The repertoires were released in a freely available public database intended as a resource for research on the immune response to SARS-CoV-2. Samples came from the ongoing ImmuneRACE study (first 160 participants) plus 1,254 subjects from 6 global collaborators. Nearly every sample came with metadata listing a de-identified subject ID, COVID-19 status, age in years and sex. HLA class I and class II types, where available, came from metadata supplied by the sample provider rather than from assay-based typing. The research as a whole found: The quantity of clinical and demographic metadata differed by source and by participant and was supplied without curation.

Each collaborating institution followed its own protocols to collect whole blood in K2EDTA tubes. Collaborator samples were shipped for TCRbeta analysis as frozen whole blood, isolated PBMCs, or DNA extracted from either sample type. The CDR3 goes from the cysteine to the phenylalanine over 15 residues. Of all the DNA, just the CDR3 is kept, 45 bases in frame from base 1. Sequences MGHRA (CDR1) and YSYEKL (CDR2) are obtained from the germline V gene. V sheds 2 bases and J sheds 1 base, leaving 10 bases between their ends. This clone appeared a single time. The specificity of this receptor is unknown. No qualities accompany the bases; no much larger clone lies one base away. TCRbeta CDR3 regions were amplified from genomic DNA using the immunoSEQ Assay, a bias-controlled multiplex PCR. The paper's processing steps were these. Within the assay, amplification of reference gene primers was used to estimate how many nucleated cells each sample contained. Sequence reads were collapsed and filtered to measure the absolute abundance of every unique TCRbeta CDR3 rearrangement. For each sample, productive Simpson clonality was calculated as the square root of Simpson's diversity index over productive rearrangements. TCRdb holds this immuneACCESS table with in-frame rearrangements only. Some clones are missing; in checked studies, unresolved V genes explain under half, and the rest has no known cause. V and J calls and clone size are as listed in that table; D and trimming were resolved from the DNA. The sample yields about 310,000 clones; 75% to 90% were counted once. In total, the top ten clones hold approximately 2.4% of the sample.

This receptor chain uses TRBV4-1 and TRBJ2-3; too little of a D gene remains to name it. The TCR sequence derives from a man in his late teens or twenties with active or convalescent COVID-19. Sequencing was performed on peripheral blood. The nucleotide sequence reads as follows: TGCGCCAGCAGCCAATCCCCAAAGCGCACAGATACGCAGTATTTT. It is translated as CASSQSPKRTDTQYF.